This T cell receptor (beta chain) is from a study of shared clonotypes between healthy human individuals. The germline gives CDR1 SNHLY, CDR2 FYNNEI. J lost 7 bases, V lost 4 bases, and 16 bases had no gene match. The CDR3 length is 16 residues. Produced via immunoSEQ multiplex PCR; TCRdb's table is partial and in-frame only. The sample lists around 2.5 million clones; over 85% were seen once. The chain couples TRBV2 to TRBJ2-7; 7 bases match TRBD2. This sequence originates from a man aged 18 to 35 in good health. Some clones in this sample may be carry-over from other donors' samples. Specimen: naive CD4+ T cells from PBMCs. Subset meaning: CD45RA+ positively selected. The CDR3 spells CASSGGGLLIAGEQYF. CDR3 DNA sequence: TGTGCCAGCAGTGGGGGAGGGCTCCTAATTGCTGGGGAGCAGTACTTC.